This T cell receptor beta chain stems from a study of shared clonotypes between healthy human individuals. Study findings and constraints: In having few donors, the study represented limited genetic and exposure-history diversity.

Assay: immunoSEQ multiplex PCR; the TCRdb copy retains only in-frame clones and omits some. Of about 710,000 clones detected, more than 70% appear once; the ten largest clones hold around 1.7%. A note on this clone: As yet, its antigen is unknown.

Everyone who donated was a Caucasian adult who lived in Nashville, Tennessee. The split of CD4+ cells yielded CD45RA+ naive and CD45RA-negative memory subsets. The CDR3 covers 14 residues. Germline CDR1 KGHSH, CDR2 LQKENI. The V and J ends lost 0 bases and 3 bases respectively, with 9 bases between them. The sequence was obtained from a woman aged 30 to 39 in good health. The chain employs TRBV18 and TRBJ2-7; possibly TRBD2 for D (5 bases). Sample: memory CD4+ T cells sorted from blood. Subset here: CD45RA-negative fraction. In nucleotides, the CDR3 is TGTGCCAGCTCACCACCGAACGGGAACTACGAGCAGTACTTC. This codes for CASSPPNGNYEQYF.